This passage covers 14 T cell receptor beta chains from one sample sequenced in a study of a mutant IDH1 vaccine in newly diagnosed glioma. Their antigens remain unidentified. The protocol was immunoSEQ multiplex PCR, while the TCRdb copy is restricted to in-frame clones and leaves out a portion. Among 40,000 or so clones listed, around 82% were seen once. Regarding time point: week 47, end of study. Doses consisted of 300 ug of mutant IDH1 20-mer peptide each, paired with topical imiquimod. The sequenced sample was PBMCs, obtained from a glioma patient whose treatment included an IDH1 peptide vaccine. The receptors were gathered from a man in his late teens or twenties with glioma. Some clones in this sample may be carry-over from other donors' samples.

This rearrangement joins TRBV9 to TRBJ1-4; D not certain. Germline assignment: CDR1 SGDLS and CDR2 YYNGEE. The CDR3 length is 14 residues. V lost 4 bases to trimming and J lost 11 bases, with 18 bases between them. The CDR3 region is CASSPTWPPGKLFF. The CDR3 DNA is TGTGCCAGCAGCCCGACCTGGCCCCCGGGGAAACTGTTTTTT.

The V call is TRBV15, the J call TRBJ1-1; D not resolved. The CDR3 extends over 15 amino acids. V lost 6 bases, J lost 0 bases, and 14 bases lay in between. CDR1 is LNHNV and CDR2 is YYDKDF in the germline V gene (reference sequence). The DNA of the CDR3 is TGTGCCACCAGAGACGGAGCACGAATGAACACTGAAGCTTTCTTT. Translating gives CATRDGARMNTEAFF.

The chain has TRBV5-6 and TRBJ2-5; TRBD1 is a possible D gene (6 bases). The length of the CDR3 is 16 residues. Per the germline V gene, CDR1 is SGHDT and CDR2 is YYEEEE. Trimming left V 4 bases short and J 1 base short, with 17 bases between. In DNA, the CDR3 is TGTGCCAGCAGCCACCTACAGGGACACGCCCAAGAGACCCAGTACTTC. Protein product: CASSHLQGHAQETQYF.

This chain links TRBV9 with TRBJ2-3; D is unclear. The length of the CDR3 is 13 residues. V lost 4 bases and J lost 6, with 12 bases in between. Germline loops: CDR1 SGDLS, CDR2 YYNGEE. Written as DNA, the CDR3 is TGTGCCAGCAGCCCGCAAGTTTCGGATACGCAGTATTTT. Protein: CASSPQVSDTQYF.

The rearrangement joins TRBV10-3 to TRBJ1-1; D not certain. V was clipped by 2 bases and J by 10 bases, with 8 bases between them. The germline V gene has CDR1 ENHRY and CDR2 SYGVKD. The CDR3 extends over 11 amino acids. CDR3 loop: CAISEPPAAFF. The CDR3 region has the DNA TGTGCCATCAGTGAGCCCCCCGCAGCTTTCTTT.

This chain joins TRBV4-1 and TRBJ1-1, with unresolved D. Germline CDR1 is MGHRA and CDR2 is YSYEKL. The V end lost 0 bases, the J end lost 6 bases, and 5 bases lay between the germline ends. The CDR3 spans 12 residues. The CDR3 protein is CASSQDSAEAFF. CDR3 coding DNA: TGCGCCAGCAGCCAAGATTCAGCTGAAGCTTTCTTT.

CDR3 DNA: TGTGCCAGCAGCTTAGTCCCATCCAGGGAGAACGGGGAGCTGTTTTTT. It codes for CASSLVPSRENGELFF. The chain couples TRBV7-9 to TRBJ2-2; TRBD1 or TRBD2 may be the D gene (5 bases each). Germline values: CDR1 SEHNR, CDR2 FQNEAQ (reference sequence). Trimming cost V 1 base and J 7 bases, with 16 bases left between them. CDR3 size: 16 residues.

This clone was picked up one time. The chain carries TRBV7-9 and TRBJ2-1; D is perhaps TRBD2 (6 bases). Germline V gives CDR1 SEHNR, CDR2 FQNEAQ (reference sequence). The CDR3 covers 16 residues. V was clipped by 2 bases and J by 6 bases, with 17 bases between them. The CDR3 is CASSLFSGGMGNEQFF. CDR3 bases: TGTGCCAGCAGCTTATTTAGTGGGGGGATGGGCAATGAGCAGTTCTTC.

The J gene is TRBJ1-4, the V gene TRBV6-1; no definite D call. Trimming took off 5 bases at V and 0 bases at J, with 10 bases between the two ends. The CDR3 covers 15 residues. Germline V gives CDR1 MNHNS, CDR2 SASEGT. CDR3 nucleotide sequence: TGTGCCAGCAGTCCCCGGACGGCAACTAATGAAAAACTGTTTTTT. Its translation: CASSPRTATNEKLFF.

The V call is TRBV7-6, the J call TRBJ1-1, with unresolved D. Germline loops: CDR1 SGHVS, CDR2 FNYEAQ. The germline V and J ends were trimmed by 1 base and 2 bases, with 5 bases remaining between them. The CDR3 spans 13 residues. Written as DNA, the CDR3 is TGTGCCAGCAGCTTAGACAGAAACACTGAAGCTTTCTTT. This translates into CASSLDRNTEAFF.

The rearrangement joins TRBV7-2 to TRBJ2-7; 7 nucleotides match TRBD1. This CDR3 has 14 amino acids. With V trimmed by 2 bases and J by 2 bases, 3 bases remained unmatched. Germline CDR1 is SGHTA and CDR2 is FQGNSA. CDR3 protein: CASSLSGQTYEQYF. For the CDR3, the DNA is TGTGCCAGCAGCTTATCGGGACAGACCTACGAGCAGTACTTC.

The CDR3 protein is CSVESASDGNTIYF. For the CDR3, the DNA is TGCAGCGTTGAGAGTGCCTCGGATGGAAACACCATATATTTT. The rearrangement links TRBV29-1 to TRBJ1-3; no definite D call. Germline CDR1 and CDR2: SQVTM and ANQGSEA. The CDR3 contains 14 residues. V lost 3 bases to trimming and J lost 3 bases, with 12 bases between them.

The chain is built from TRBV14 and TRBJ1-1; 7 nucleotides agree with TRBD1. Per germline, CDR1 SGHDN and CDR2 FVKESK. The CDR3 has 15 amino acids. The junction had 8 bases not matched to a gene; V was cut back by 4 bases and J by 3 bases. The CDR3 region has the DNA TGTGCCAGCAGCCCTCGGACAGGTTGGCACACTGAAGCTTTCTTT. As protein: CASSPRTGWHTEAFF.

V usage is TRBV4-3 and J usage is TRBJ1-2, with D unclear. The CDR3 consists of 15 residues. V lost 2 bases and J 2 bases, leaving 12 bases between the germline ends. Germline-derived CDR1 and CDR2 are LGHNA and YSLEER. The CDR3: CASSQMVHTNYGYTF. CDR3 in DNA: TGCGCCAGCAGCCAAATGGTGCATACCAACTATGGCTACACCTTC.